This T cell receptor (beta chain) was identified in a study of T cell responses to AZD1222 COVID-19 vaccine. The CDR3 has 15 amino acids. The germline V gene has CDR1 SGHTA and CDR2 FQGNSA. V was shortened by 1 base and J by 8 bases, with 14 bases between the two germline ends. Study-wide results and caveats: None of the repertoires were sampled until the peak T cell response had passed. Donors skewed white British and female; clonal diversity was possibly underestimated. CD4 TCRs linked to vaccination spanned spike, dominating at 160-218 and 743-854.

Concerning this clone itself: Its antigen remains unknown.

Data came from immunoSEQ multiplex PCR; TCRdb stores just in-frame clones and leaves some out. The sample lists about 54,000 clones; around 84% were seen once. The clonotype comes from an adult in good health. The rearrangement joins TRBV7-2 to TRBJ1-4, with D unresolved. Source: peripheral blood, taken on day 0 of AZD1222 vaccination. As DNA, the CDR3 is TGTGCCAGCAGCTTAGACCTACGAAGACTGGAAAAACTGTTTTTT. It encodes CASSLDLRRLEKLFF. Using reference TRBV7-2 and TRBJ1-4 for the parts outside the CDR3, the full variable domain is GAGVSQSPSNKVTEKGKDVELRCDPISGHTALYWYRQSLGQGLEFLIYFQGNSAPDKSGLPSDRFSAERTGGSVSTLTIQRTQQEDSAVYLCASSLDLRRLEKLFFGSGTQLSVL.